One and the same sample provided the 15 T cell receptor beta chains below, sequenced in a study of blood T cell repertoires in COVID-19. Generated by immunoSEQ multiplex PCR, the TCRdb table keeps only in-frame clones and is missing some. The repertoire holds just over 250,000 clones, roughly 90% seen once, with under 4.5% in the top ten. Input material: peripheral blood. Source of these receptors: a man aged 55 to 70 who had recovered from COVID-19.

A remark on this clone: The same CDR3 arises from other DNA sequences in this sample as well. The chain employs TRBV27 and TRBJ2-6; D not resolved. Trimming took 6 bases from V and 7 from J, leaving 10 bases between them. The V gene's germline CDR1 is MNHEY and CDR2 SMNVEV (reference sequence). The CDR3 is 13 amino acids. CDR3 loop: CASSPLGANVLTF. CDR3 in DNA: TGTGCCAGCAGCCCGCTGGGCGCCAACGTCCTGACTTTC.

A note on this clone: The identical CDR3 is also encoded by other nucleotide sequences in the sample. The chain joins TRBV9 to TRBJ1-1; D remains unclear. The V end was cut by 0 bases, the J end by 0 bases, with 6 bases between. The V gene's germline CDR1 is SGDLS and CDR2 YYNGEE. The CDR3 extends over 14 amino acids. CDR3 protein: CASSVGAMNTEAFF. The DNA of the CDR3 is TGTGCCAGCAGCGTAGGGGCCATGAACACTGAAGCTTTCTTT.

The chain employs TRBV27 and TRBJ2-3; 8 nucleotides align to TRBD2. The CDR3 is 16 amino acids. CDR1 and CDR2 from the germline V gene are MNHEY and SMNVEV (reference sequence). Trimming at V came to 7 bases and at J to 0 bases, leaving 9 bases not matched to a gene. CDR3 loop: CASNNIRGGSTDTQYF. The DNA for the CDR3 is TGTGCCAGCAACAATATTCGGGGGGGGAGCACAGATACGCAGTATTTT.

The V and J genes are TRBV9 and TRBJ1-3; maybe TRBD1 (5 bases). V lost 3 bases, J lost 0 bases, and 13 bases lay in between. Germline values: CDR1 SGDLS, CDR2 YYNGEE. The CDR3 has 16 residues. CDR3 region: CASSALTVTSGNTIYF. The CDR3 DNA sequence: TGTGCCAGCAGCGCACTGACAGTGACCTCTGGAAACACCATATATTTT.

This clone was recorded once. The chain is built from TRBV5-1 and TRBJ2-3; perhaps TRBD1 as D (5 bases). The germline gives CDR1 SGHRS, CDR2 YFSETQ. V lost 4 bases to trimming and J lost 0 bases, with 12 bases between them. There are 15 residues in the CDR3. CDR3 in DNA: TGCGCCAGCAGCCAAGGACACCCTAGCACAGATACGCAGTATTTT. Protein product: CASSQGHPSTDTQYF.

The rearrangement joins TRBV15 to TRBJ2-4; 10 bases fit TRBD2. This CDR3 has 16 residues. The ends lost 5 bases at V and 3 bases at J; junction bases unmatched: 7. Germline CDR1 LNHNV, CDR2 YYDKDF (reference sequence). CDR3 nucleotides: TGTGCCACCAGCCCCATAGCGGGGGGTCTCAAAAACATTCAGTACTTC. Protein: CATSPIAGGLKNIQYF.

The J gene is TRBJ1-2, the V gene TRBV19; D gene uncertain. Germline V CDR1 and CDR2: LNHDA, SQIVND (reference sequence). This CDR3 has 12 residues. The V end was cut by 6 bases, the J end by 8 bases, with 13 bases between. CDR3 DNA sequence: TGTGCCAGTAGGGTTAACTATGGAGGCTACACCTTC. Translating it yields CASRVNYGGYTF.

This sequence joins TRBV10-1 and TRBJ1-4; 8 bases fit TRBD1. The junction had 8 bases not matched to a gene; V was cut back by 3 bases and J by 8 bases. The CDR3 runs 15 residues. The V gene's germline CDR1 is WNHNN and CDR2 SYGVQD (reference sequence). CDR3 region: CASSDGQGIEEKLFF. The CDR3 DNA reads as TGCGCCAGCAGTGACGGACAGGGAATAGAGGAAAAACTGTTTTTT.

The V call is TRBV18, the J call TRBJ2-7, with 10 bases that match TRBD2. The CDR3 runs 15 residues. The J segment lost 5 bases and the V segment lost 3 bases, leaving 7 bases of the junction unmatched. From germline, CDR1 is KGHSH and CDR2 LQKENI. CDR3 loop: CASSPLSGGQDEQYF. The CDR3 coding sequence is TGTGCCAGCTCACCCCTTAGCGGGGGGCAGGACGAGCAGTACTTC.

This rearrangement joins TRBV7-8 to TRBJ2-1; 16 positions agree with TRBD2. The V gene's germline CDR1 is SGHVS and CDR2 FQNEAQ. The CDR3 has 20 residues. The ends lost 6 bases at V and 1 base at J; junction bases unmatched: 12. The DNA of the CDR3 is TGTGCCAGCAGGAGATTCGGGACTAGCGGGGGGGCCGAATCCTACAATGAGCAGTTCTTC. Its protein is CASRRFGTSGGAESYNEQFF.

This clone was found a few times. The V and J genes are TRBV7-3 and TRBJ1-5; tentative D call: TRBD1 (5 bases). The germline CDR1 and CDR2 sequences are SGHTA and FQGTGA. The V gene lost 5 bases and the J gene lost 0 bases, with 17 bases spanning the gap. This CDR3 has 17 amino acids. The CDR3: CASSPKGAGPSNQPQHF. For the CDR3, the DNA is TGTGCCAGCAGCCCTAAAGGGGCAGGGCCTAGCAATCAGCCCCAGCATTTT.

This chain joins TRBV3-1 (or the pseudogene TRBV3-2) and TRBJ2-5, with D possibly being TRBD1 (5 bases). The CDR3 loop spans 14 amino acids. Germline-derived CDR1 and CDR2 are LGHDT and YNNKEL (reference sequence). V lost 5 bases and J 0 bases, leaving 10 bases between the germline ends. The CDR3 protein is CASSYWGNQETQYF. The CDR3 DNA reads TGTGCCAGCAGCTACTGGGGCAACCAAGAGACCCAGTACTTC.

This chain connects TRBV11-2 to TRBJ2-1; no clear D gene. The CDR3 contains 18 residues. V was pared by 2 bases and J by 0 bases, with 17 bases between. The germline gives CDR1 SGHAT, CDR2 FQNNGV. CDR3 sequence (DNA): TGTGCCAGCAGCTTATTTCACGCGGCGAGGAGCTCCTACAATGAGCAGTTCTTC. Its protein product is CASSLFHAARSSYNEQFF.

The chain combines TRBV21-1 with TRBJ2-3; the table gives TRBD2 as D, unverified against the DNA. TRBV21-1 is marked as a pseudogene. The CDR3 runs to 13 residues. The CDR3 DNA sequence: TGTGCCAGCAGCTCCCGGTGGAGGGATACGCAGTATTTT. Its translation: CASSSRWRDTQYF.

The genes are TRBV7-3 and TRBJ2-3, with TRBD2 matching over 12 bases. Germline values: CDR1 SGHTA, CDR2 FQGTGA. This CDR3 is built from 17 residues. V trimming: 3 bases; J trimming: 0 bases; junction bases outside the gene matches: 4. In DNA form, the CDR3 reads TGTGCCAGCAGCTTCACCGGACTAGCGGGGAGCACAGATACGCAGTATTTT. Protein: CASSFTGLAGSTDTQYF. Supplemented by reference TRBV7-3 and TRBJ2-3, the full variable domain reads GAGVSQTPSNKVTEKGKYVELRCDPISGHTALYWYRQSLGQGPEFLIYFQGTGAADDSGLPNDRFFAVRPEGSVSTLKIQRTERGDSAVYLCASSFTGLAGSTDTQYFGPGTRLTVL.